The 24 T cell receptor beta chains below come from one sample, sequenced in a study of T cells in Graves' hyperthyroidism and ophthalmopathy. Amplified TCR beta CDR3 regions came from RNA transcripts. The TCR CDR3 was amplified in a first-round RT-PCR using the HTBI primer set. TCRdb re-derived calls from the multiplex PCR reads in MiXCR, one entry per CDR3 protein. The data contain around 530,000 distinct CDR3 sequences, 15% to 20% of them seen just once; the ten biggest clones take up approximately 16%. The sequenced sample consisted of blood. All receptors derive from a woman under 30 with Graves' ophthalmopathy.

There are a few counts of this clonotype. The chain carries TRBV5-6 and TRBJ2-7; unclear D gene. V gave up 1 base and J gave up 6 bases, with 17 bases separating them. Germline V gene sequence: CDR1 SGHDT, CDR2 YYEEEE. The CDR3 runs to 15 residues. Here the CDR3 DNA reads TGTGCCAGCAGCTTGTGGAGTCGGCTTCTCGGCGAGCAGTACTTC. Its protein product is CASSLWSRLLGEQYF.

Only a few counts were recorded for this clonotype. The chain employs TRBV7-2 and TRBJ2-1; D is tentatively TRBD1 or TRBD2 (6 bases each). V lost 8 bases to trimming and J lost 0 bases, with 29 bases between them. The CDR3 sequence is 20 residues long. The germline V gene has CDR1 SGHTA and CDR2 FQGNSA. The DNA of the CDR3 is TGTGCCAGCTCTCACCGCGGGAAGGGGACATCCCAGAGCTCCTACAATGAGCAGTTCTTC. Its protein is CASSHRGKGTSQSSYNEQFF. Together with reference TRBV7-2 and TRBJ2-1, the CDR3 gives the full variable domain: GAGVSQSPSNKVTEKGKDVELRCDPISGHTALYWYRQSLGQGLEFLIYFQGNSAPDKSGLPSDRFSAERTGGSVSTLTIQRTQQEDSAVYLCASSHRGKGTSQSSYNEQFFGPGTRLTVL.

This clonotype appeared many times. The chain has TRBV11-2 and TRBJ2-3; either TRBD1 or TRBD2 may fit D (5 bases each). Trimming removed 5 bases from V and 3 bases from J, with 18 bases in between. Germline loops: CDR1 SGHAT, CDR2 FQNNGV. CDR3 length: 16 residues. The CDR3 reads CASSHGARTQTDTQYF. In nucleotides, the CDR3 is TGTGCCAGCAGCCACGGGGCCCGGACTCAGACAGATACGCAGTATTTT.

A few counts support this clonotype. This chain links TRBV6-5 with TRBJ1-3; D not certain. The CDR3 runs to 15 residues. Trimming took off 4 bases at V and 1 base at J, with 11 bases between the two ends. The V gene's germline CDR1 is MNHEY and CDR2 SVGAGI. CDR3 amino acids: CASSFGSSSGNTIYF. In DNA form, the CDR3 reads TGTGCCAGCAGTTTTGGCTCGTCGTCTGGAAACACCATATATTTT.

This clonotype was seen a handful of times. V usage is TRBV19 and J usage is TRBJ2-1, with 12 positions matching TRBD2. Trimming removed 1 base from V and 8 bases from J; junction bases left unmatched: 6. CDR1 is LNHDA and CDR2 is SQIVND in the germline V gene (reference sequence). This CDR3 region has 16 residues. The CDR3 loop is CASSIAGGLAGYEQFF. The CDR3 DNA sequence: TGTGCCAGTAGTATAGCCGGCGGACTAGCGGGGTATGAGCAGTTCTTC.

The sample holds many counts of this clonotype. The genes are TRBV20-1 and TRBJ2-2; D may be TRBD2 (5 bases). CDR1 is DFQATT and CDR2 is SNEGSKA in the germline V gene (reference sequence). Trimming took 3 bases from V and 6 from J, leaving 20 bases between them. The CDR3 extends over 16 amino acids. This chain's CDR3 is CSARASLGYSAGELFF. Here the CDR3 DNA reads TGCAGTGCTAGGGCTAGCTTGGGGTATTCGGCCGGGGAGCTGTTTTTT.

This clonotype was detected many times. The chain couples TRBV28 to TRBJ2-3; 13 nucleotides align to TRBD2. After removal of 8 bases from V and 0 bases from J, the junction contained 11 bases not matched to a gene. From germline, CDR1 is MDHEN and CDR2 SYDVKM. The CDR3 totals 18 residues. The CDR3 sequence is CASQSGTSGITSTDTQYF. CDR3 nucleotides: TGTGCCAGCCAATCCGGGACTAGCGGGATTACTAGCACAGATACGCAGTATTTT. Using reference TRBV28 and TRBJ2-3 for the parts outside the CDR3, the full variable domain is DVKVTQSSRYLVKRTGEKVFLECVQDMDHENMFWYRQDPGLGLRLIYFSYDVKMKEKGDIPEGYSVSREKKERFSLILESASTNQTSMYLCASQSGTSGITSTDTQYFGPGTRLTVL.

In this sample, this clonotype turned up a few times. A read error may be the cause here, since a much bigger clone is one base away. The conserved closing phenylalanine or tryptophan is absent in this CDR3, likely reflecting a read error. The chain employs TRBV18 and TRBJ1-2; 7 bases agree with TRBD1. Germline CDR1 reads KGHSH; CDR2 reads LQKENI. Germline trimming cut 6 bases from V and 2 bases from J; bases unmatched to any gene: 12. CDR3 size: 16 residues. The DNA for the CDR3 is TGTGCCAGCTCTGCAGTCCCGGGACAGAAGAACTATGGCTACACCCTC. Translating it yields CASSAVPGQKNYGYTL.

The chain links TRBV20-1 to TRBJ2-3; 16 bases fit TRBD2. V lost 5 bases, J lost 2 bases, and 4 bases stayed unmatched. Germline V gene data show CDR1 as DFQATT and CDR2 as SNEGSKA (reference sequence). This CDR3 has 16 residues. The CDR3 reads CSADGTSGGDTDTQYF. The CDR3 DNA sequence: TGCAGTGCTGACGGGACTAGCGGGGGGGACACAGATACGCAGTATTTT.

This clonotype was seen at least ten times. This sequence joins TRBV7-3 and TRBJ2-1; 12 bases are shared with TRBD2. The V gene's germline CDR1 is SGHTA and CDR2 FQGTGA. This CDR3 region has 15 residues. J was trimmed by 9 bases and V by 4 bases; bases with no gene match: 7. CDR3 region: CASSWLAGGPFEQFF. CDR3 bases: TGTGCCAGCAGCTGGCTAGCGGGAGGGCCCTTTGAGCAGTTCTTC.

Ten or more counts support this clonotype. The chain joins TRBV12-3 or TRBV12-4 to TRBJ1-1; D is uncertain. V was shortened by 1 base and J by 4 bases, with 7 bases between the two germline ends. The CDR3 is made up of 13 amino acids. CDR3: CASSLVGATEAFF. DNA of the CDR3: TGTGCCAGCAGTTTAGTAGGCGCCACTGAAGCTTTCTTT.

V is TRBV9 and J is TRBJ2-1, with TRBD2 matching over 8 bases. This CDR3 is 14 amino acids long. Germline CDR1 is SGDLS and CDR2 is YYNGEE. J gave up 10 bases and V 4 bases, and 10 bases lay outside the gene matches. CDR3 residues: CASSSGLAAGEQFF. The CDR3 nucleotides are TGTGCCAGCAGCTCCGGACTAGCTGCCGGGGAGCAGTTCTTC.

Regarding this clonotype: This clone may be a read error of a much larger clone one base away. This chain links TRBV7-2 with TRBJ1-2, with no clear D. Between the trimmed V and J ends, which lost 5 bases and 2 bases, there was a span of 15 bases. The germline CDR1 and CDR2 sequences are SGHTA and FQGNSA. The CDR3 loop spans 15 amino acids. DNA of the CDR3: TGTGCCAGCAGCCCCGTGGGCGCGGCAAACTATGGCTACACCTTC. It encodes CASSPVGAANYGYTF.

The table lists this clonotype with many counts. This chain uses TRBV24-1 with TRBJ2-1; the D gene is possibly TRBD2 (6 bases). V lost 7 bases, J lost 6 bases, and 15 bases lay in between. This CDR3 contains 14 residues. Per germline, CDR1 KGHDR and CDR2 SFDVKD. CDR3 amino acids: CATSTSRLGNEQFF. CDR3 nucleotide sequence: TGTGCCACCAGCACTTCAAGACTAGGCAATGAGCAGTTCTTC.

V gene TRBV6-2 or TRBV6-3 combines with J gene TRBJ1-2, with a tentative D call TRBD1 (6 bases). CDR1 is MNHEY and CDR2 is SVGEGT in the germline V gene. The V end lost 7 bases, the J end lost 1 base, and 10 bases lay between the germline ends. CDR3 length: 13 residues. CDR3 region: CASTGASNYGYTF. As DNA, the CDR3 is TGTGCCAGCACGGGGGCGAGTAACTATGGCTACACCTTC.

This clonotype came up many times. This chain uses TRBV18 with TRBJ2-1; D is possibly TRBD2 (6 bases). V was shortened by 0 bases and J by 6 bases, with 12 bases between the two germline ends. This CDR3 spans 15 amino acids. Germline V gene lookup returns CDR1 KGHSH and CDR2 LQKENI. The CDR3, as DNA: TGTGCCAGCTCACCACCGGGTAAGGGAGGCAATGAGCAGTTCTTC. It encodes CASSPPGKGGNEQFF.

This rearrangement joins TRBV20-1 to TRBJ2-3; 8 bases align to TRBD2. The V and J ends lost 3 bases and 0 bases, in that order; junction bases with no gene match: 17. This CDR3 spans 19 amino acids. CDR1 is DFQATT and CDR2 is SNEGSKA in the germline V gene (reference sequence). The CDR3 DNA is TGCAGTGCTAGCGACCAGGGACTAGGGGGGTTAACTAGCACAGATACGCAGTATTTT. It encodes CSASDQGLGGLTSTDTQYF.

This clonotype was observed a few times. This sequence may be a read error, since a much larger clone differs from it by one base. The rearrangement links TRBV11-2 to TRBJ2-3, with TRBD2 as a possible D gene (6 bases). This CDR3 comprises 16 residues. Germline CDR1 and CDR2: SGHAT and FQNNGV. CDR3 protein: CASSSRGVLASDTRYF. The DNA of the CDR3 is TGTGCCAGCAGCTCGCGGGGAGTACTCGCTTCTGATACGCGGTATTTT.

This clonotype was found once. V usage is TRBV7-9 and J usage is TRBJ2-7; tentatively, D is TRBD2 (5 bases). V lost 5 bases and J 3 bases, leaving 20 bases between the germline ends. CDR3 length: 16 amino acids. CDR1 and CDR2 (germline): SEHNR, FQNEAQ (reference sequence). CDR3 DNA sequence: TGTGCCAGCAGCCAAACCGGGAACAACGGACGCTACGAGCAGTACTTC. Its translation: CASSQTGNNGRYEQYF.

This clonotype was recorded only once. V and J are TRBV5-4 and TRBJ2-2, with D hard to call. V was trimmed by 4 bases and J by 6 bases, leaving 10 bases between them. The CDR3 has 13 residues. From germline, CDR1 is SGHNT and CDR2 YYREEE (reference sequence). The CDR3 sequence is CASSPDPPGELFF. The CDR3, as DNA: TGTGCCAGCAGCCCGGACCCCCCCGGGGAGCTGTTTTTT.

V gene TRBV3-1 combines with J gene TRBJ1-1; 9 bases line up with TRBD1. V gave up 4 bases and J gave up 12 bases; unmatched junction bases: 6. Germline loops: CDR1 LGHDT, CDR2 YNNKEL (reference sequence). This CDR3 has 12 amino acids. In nucleotides, the CDR3 is TGTGCCAGCAGCCTCTACAGGGGGCAATCTTTCTTT. Its protein product is CASSLYRGQSFF. The variable domain in full, with the rest retrieved from reference TRBV3-1 and TRBJ1-1, is DTAVSQTPKYLVTQMGNDKSIKCEQNLGHDTMYWYKQDSKKFLKIMFSYNNKELIINETVPNRFSPKSPDKAHLNLHINSLELGDSAVYFCASSLYRGQSFFGQGTRLTVV.

This chain connects TRBV11-2 to TRBJ2-2; 13 positions agree with TRBD2. The J segment lost 7 bases and the V segment lost 5 bases, leaving 7 bases of the junction unmatched. Germline values: CDR1 SGHAT, CDR2 FQNNGV. CDR3 length: 16 amino acids. The CDR3 spells CASSPLAGGPFGELFF. The CDR3 DNA follows: TGTGCCAGCAGCCCACTAGCGGGAGGGCCATTCGGGGAGCTGTTTTTT.

There are a few counts of this clonotype. V usage is TRBV7-9 and J usage is TRBJ2-1, with D perhaps being TRBD1 or TRBD2 (5 bases each). Germline V CDR1 and CDR2: SEHNR, FQNEAQ (reference sequence). The length of the CDR3 is 14 residues. The V end lost 1 base, the J end lost 7 bases, and 11 bases lay between the germline ends. CDR3 bases: TGTGCCAGCAGCTTAGGGGACGCTGGGAATGAGCAGTTCTTC. Its translation is CASSLGDAGNEQFF.

This clonotype was counted between two and nine times. The J gene is TRBJ2-5, the V gene TRBV9; D remains ambiguous. Germline V gives CDR1 SGDLS, CDR2 YYNGEE. The V gene lost 0 bases and the J gene lost 1 base, with 7 bases spanning the gap. The CDR3 extends over 14 amino acids. CDR3: CASSVEPGQETQYF. The CDR3 nucleotides read TGTGCCAGCAGCGTAGAACCGGGCCAAGAGACCCAGTACTTC.